The 27 T cell receptor beta chains below were found in one sample sequenced in a study of T cell clonotyping in hematopoietic cell transplantation. The method was immunoSEQ multiplex PCR; TCRdb's version includes in-frame clones alone and lacks a portion of them. The top ten clones hold under 2% of a sample with roughly 80,000 clones, 90% to 96% of them seen once. The sample's time point: recipient sample about 28 days before transplant, after cytoreduction. The sequenced sample was peripheral blood mononuclear cells, obtained before stem cell transplant. The origin of the receptors is a woman aged 45-65 years with acute myeloid leukemia. Some clones in this sample may be carry-over from other donors' samples.

The V call is TRBV14, the J call TRBJ2-3, with 9 nucleotides matching TRBD2. Germline loops: CDR1 SGHDN, CDR2 FVKESK. CDR3 length: 17 residues. The V and J ends lost 2 bases and 0 bases, in that order; junction bases with no gene match: 6. CDR3 in amino acids: CASSQPTTSGSTDTQYF. CDR3 nucleotide sequence: TGTGCCAGCAGCCAACCCACAACTAGCGGGAGCACAGATACGCAGTATTTT.

The chain joins TRBV6-5 to TRBJ2-5; possible D gene TRBD1, 6 bases. Trimming took 6 bases from V and 5 from J, leaving 16 bases between them. Germline loops: CDR1 MNHEY, CDR2 SVGAGI. The CDR3 length is 14 residues. The DNA for the CDR3 is TGTGCCAGCAGCCCAGGGGAAAGGGGGGAGACCCAGTACTTC. This encodes CASSPGERGETQYF.

This sequence joins TRBV19 and TRBJ2-2; 7 positions match TRBD2. V lost 7 bases, J lost 3 bases, and 5 bases stayed unmatched. Germline CDR1 is LNHDA and CDR2 is SQIVND (reference sequence). The CDR3 covers 14 residues. The CDR3 here is CASNLAAYTGELFF. CDR3 coding DNA: TGTGCCAGTAACCTAGCGGCCTACACCGGGGAGCTGTTTTTT.

The V gene is TRBV20-1, the J gene TRBJ1-2, with unresolved D. This CDR3 region has 11 residues. V was trimmed by 7 bases and J by 4 bases, leaving 10 bases between them. CDR1 and CDR2 (germline): DFQATT, SNEGSKA (reference sequence). CDR3 nucleotides: TGCAGTGGGAAGAGCAGCTATGGCTACACCTTC. Its protein is CSGKSSYGYTF.

This chain links TRBV5-1 with TRBJ1-1, with D tentatively TRBD1 (5 bases). The V end lost 1 base, the J end lost 1 base, and 14 bases lay between the germline ends. CDR1 and CDR2 from the germline V gene are SGHRS and YFSETQ. The CDR3 has 16 residues. The DNA of the CDR3 is TGCGCCAGCAGCTTGTCCCGAGGACAAGGGAACACTGAAGCTTTCTTT. Protein sequence: CASSLSRGQGNTEAFF.

In this sample, this clone turned up a few times. The chain combines TRBV27 with TRBJ1-4; 8 bases are shared with TRBD1. This CDR3 contains 15 residues. V dropped 2 bases and J dropped 8; count of bases not matched to a gene: 7. CDR1 and CDR2 from the germline V gene are MNHEY and SMNVEV (reference sequence). For the CDR3, the DNA is TGTGCCAGCAGTTTAGTACAGGGGGAGGTCGAAAAACTGTTTTTT. It codes for CASSLVQGEVEKLFF.

The sample holds a few counts of this clone. The CDR3 sequence: CAWSTPRAGQGLVHEQYF. For the CDR3, the DNA is TGTGCCTGGAGTACCCCAAGAGCCGGACAGGGGCTGGTCCACGAGCAGTACTTC. The chain uses TRBV30 and TRBJ2-7; 9 nucleotides match TRBD1. Germline lookup yields CDR1 GTSNPN and CDR2 SVGIG (reference sequence). The CDR3 consists of 18 residues. V was clipped by 2 bases and J by 5 bases; unmatched bases: 19.

The chain joins TRBV5-1 to TRBJ2-1, with unresolved D. The CDR3 runs 15 residues. Trimming stripped 0 bases from V and 0 bases from J, with 7 bases between. Germline V gives CDR1 SGHRS, CDR2 YFSETQ. CDR3 protein: CASSLDSNSYNEQFF. The CDR3, as DNA: TGCGCCAGCAGCTTGGATTCGAACTCCTACAATGAGCAGTTCTTC.

The rearrangement links TRBV21-1 to TRBJ2-2; the table names TRBD2, a call not compared with the DNA. TRBV21-1 represents a pseudogene. CDR3 length: 18 residues. CDR3 protein: CASSKPPLAGANTGELFF. DNA for the CDR3: TGTGCCAGCAGCAAACCCCCACTAGCGGGAGCGAACACCGGGGAGCTGTTTTTT.

This chain links TRBV6-9 with TRBJ2-2; D remains unclear. V lost 5 bases and J 5 bases, leaving 6 bases between the germline ends. The CDR3 is 12 amino acids. Germline V gene data show CDR1 as MNHGY and CDR2 as SVAAGI. The CDR3 DNA sequence: TGTGCCAGCAGTAATAAGACCGGGGAGCTGTTTTTT. It translates to CASSNKTGELFF.

The chain uses TRBV30 and TRBJ2-3, with TRBD2 matching 14 bases. Germline-derived CDR1 and CDR2 are GTSNPN and SVGIG (reference sequence). CDR3 size: 16 residues. The V and J ends lost 3 bases and 3 bases, in that order; junction bases with no gene match: 5. For the CDR3, the DNA is TGTGCCTGGAGGAGAGGACTAGCGGGAGGAACAGATACGCAGTATTTT. It yields the protein CAWRRGLAGGTDTQYF. The full variable domain, in which reference TRBV30 and TRBJ2-3 provide the parts outside the CDR3, is SQTIHQWPATLVQPVGSPLSLECTVEGTSNPNLYWYRQAAGRGLQLLFYSVGIGQISSEVPQNLSASRPQDRQFILSSKKLLLSDSGFYLCAWRRGLAGGTDTQYFGPGTRLTVL.

The table lists this clone with a count of one. The V call is TRBV19, the J call TRBJ2-4, with a tentative D call TRBD2 (6 bases). The CDR3 sequence is 15 residues long. Trimming stripped 7 bases from V and 3 bases from J, with 16 bases between. Germline-derived CDR1 and CDR2 are LNHDA and SQIVND (reference sequence). The CDR3 coding sequence is TGTGCCAGTACGGAGGGAAGCCTAGGCAAAAACATTCAGTACTTC. Amino acids: CASTEGSLGKNIQYF.

This rearrangement joins TRBV2 to TRBJ2-5, with TRBD2 matching 12 bases. CDR1 and CDR2 (germline): SNHLY, FYNNEI. The CDR3 is made up of 16 amino acids. V trimming: 9 bases; J trimming: 4 bases; junction bases outside the gene matches: 12. The CDR3 protein is CARASGGGLLGETQYF. In DNA form, the CDR3 reads TGTGCCAGAGCTAGCGGGGGGGGCCTACTCGGAGAGACCCAGTACTTC. The variable domain in full, completed from reference TRBV2 and TRBJ2-5, reads EPEVTQTPSHQVTQMGQEVILRCVPISNHLYFYWYRQILGQKVEFLVSFYNNEISEKSEIFDDQFSVERPDGSNFTLKIRSTKLEDSAMYFCARASGGGLLGETQYFGPGTRLLVL.

The V gene is TRBV7-2, the J gene TRBJ2-1; D is unclear. The CDR3 extends over 13 amino acids. V lost 6 bases and J 7 bases, leaving 13 bases between the germline ends. The V gene's germline CDR1 is SGHTA and CDR2 FQGNSA. The CDR3 protein is CASSSGLVNEQFF. In nucleotides, the CDR3 is TGTGCCAGCAGTTCCGGATTAGTAAATGAGCAGTTCTTC.

The chain has TRBV25-1 and TRBJ1-2, with 9 bases lining up with TRBD1. From germline, CDR1 is MGHDK and CDR2 SYGVNS. The CDR3 has 18 residues. The ends lost 1 base at V and 4 bases at J; junction bases unmatched: 13. The CDR3 loop reads CASSEFHARDRAAYGYTF. CDR3 coding DNA: TGTGCCAGCAGTGAATTCCACGCCCGGGACAGGGCAGCCTATGGCTACACCTTC.

This chain connects TRBV19 to TRBJ2-5; D is perhaps TRBD1 or TRBD2 (6 bases each). Germline V CDR1 and CDR2: LNHDA, SQIVND (reference sequence). The CDR3 loop spans 15 amino acids. V was pared by 4 bases and J by 4 bases, with 16 bases between. The CDR3 coding sequence is TGTGCCAGTAGTAGACAATCCGGGGGCCTAGAGACCCAGTACTTC. Its protein product is CASSRQSGGLETQYF.

The sample holds a few counts of this clone. This rearrangement joins TRBV30 to TRBJ2-5, with a possible D match to TRBD2 (6 bases). CDR1 and CDR2 from the germline V gene are GTSNPN and SVGIG (reference sequence). CDR3 length: 13 amino acids. V was cut by 5 bases and J by 4 bases, with 14 bases left in between. The CDR3 DNA reads as TGTGCCTGGCAGACTGGGAGGAGAGAGACCCAGTACTTC. Translating gives CAWQTGRRETQYF.

The chain couples TRBV19 to TRBJ2-2; D is unclear. This CDR3 region has 13 residues. Trimming shortened V by 2 bases and J by 8 bases, and 9 bases separated the two germline ends. The V gene's germline CDR1 is LNHDA and CDR2 SQIVND (reference sequence). CDR3 sequence: CASSIPRLGELFF. The CDR3 coding sequence is TGTGCCAGTAGTATACCCCGTCTGGGGGAGCTGTTTTTT.

The chain combines TRBV19 with TRBJ2-3; 7 bases fit TRBD2. This CDR3 region has 13 residues. Germline V gives CDR1 LNHDA, CDR2 SQIVND (reference sequence). V was clipped by 4 bases and J by 2 bases; unmatched bases: 0. CDR3 residues: CASSRDYTDTQYF. Written as DNA, the CDR3 is TGTGCCAGTAGTAGGGACTACACAGATACGCAGTATTTT.

This sequence joins TRBV28 and TRBJ1-5; D is perhaps TRBD1 (5 bases). V was shortened by 3 bases and J by 3 bases, with 15 bases between the two germline ends. The length of the CDR3 is 16 residues. Germline values: CDR1 MDHEN, CDR2 SYDVKM. The CDR3 DNA sequence: TGTGCCAGCAGTTTTCTTCAGCGAGGGGTCAATCAGCCCCAGCATTTT. This encodes CASSFLQRGVNQPQHF.

The V and J genes are TRBV5-6 and TRBJ1-1, with unresolved D. Germline lookup yields CDR1 SGHDT and CDR2 YYEEEE. This CDR3 has 14 residues. The ends were cut back, 2 bases at V and 3 bases at J, with 11 bases in the middle. In DNA, the CDR3 is TGTGCCAGCAGCTTTTCAGGAACATACACTGAAGCTTTCTTT. Translating gives CASSFSGTYTEAFF.

This clone has a single count. The chain couples TRBV6-6 to TRBJ2-5; D unclear. V dropped 9 bases and J dropped 5 bases, with 10 bases sitting between them. The CDR3 covers 11 residues. Looked up from germline, CDR1 is MNHNY and CDR2 is SVGAGI (reference sequence). The CDR3 here is CASLLRETQYF. In DNA, the CDR3 is TGTGCCAGTCTGCTTCGGGAGACCCAGTACTTC.

The V and J genes are TRBV11-2 and TRBJ2-2, with D unresolved. In germline, CDR1 is SGHAT, CDR2 FQNNGV. This CDR3 has 14 amino acids. Trimming shortened V by 1 base and J by 4 bases, and 7 bases separated the two germline ends. The DNA for the CDR3 is TGTGCCAGCAGCTTAGTCATCAGCACCGGGGAGCTGTTTTTT. It is translated as CASSLVISTGELFF.

The chain links TRBV29-1 to TRBJ2-1, with D hard to call. The CDR3 spans 11 residues. Trimming took off 6 bases at V and 8 bases at J, with 11 bases between the two ends. Germline values: CDR1 SQVTM, CDR2 ANQGSEA. The CDR3 loop is CSVSFGYEQFF. The CDR3 DNA reads as TGCAGCGTGAGTTTTGGCTATGAGCAGTTCTTC.

This clone came up once. The chain recombines TRBV25-1 with TRBJ1-5; D remains unclear. Trimming cost V 1 base and J 3 bases, with 7 bases left between them. Per the germline V gene, CDR1 is MGHDK and CDR2 is SYGVNS. This CDR3 has 14 amino acids. The chain's CDR3 is CASSEFGDNQPQHF. CDR3 in DNA: TGTGCCAGCAGTGAATTTGGAGACAATCAGCCCCAGCATTTT.

This clone was seen once. The chain carries TRBV29-1 and TRBJ2-2; D is tentatively TRBD1 or TRBD2 (5 bases each). The germline V and J ends were trimmed by 2 bases and 5 bases, with 12 bases remaining between them. There are 14 residues in the CDR3. CDR1 SQVTM and CDR2 ANQGSEA come from the germline V gene. This CDR3 is CSVELGVRTGELFF. For the CDR3, the DNA is TGCAGCGTTGAATTGGGGGTGAGGACCGGGGAGCTGTTTTTT.

This chain connects TRBV28 to TRBJ2-1, with TRBD2 identical over 8 bases. The trim removed 7 bases at V and 6 bases at J, leaving 11 bases unmatched. The CDR3 covers 15 residues. CDR1 is MDHEN, CDR2 SYDVKM, per germline. CDR3 loop: CASTPGLVGGNEQFF. The DNA of the CDR3 is TGTGCCAGCACCCCGGGACTAGTAGGGGGCAATGAGCAGTTCTTC. The full variable domain, with the rest looked up from reference TRBV28 and TRBJ2-1, is DVKVTQSSRYLVKRTGEKVFLECVQDMDHENMFWYRQDPGLGLRLIYFSYDVKMKEKGDIPEGYSVSREKKERFSLILESASTNQTSMYLCASTPGLVGGNEQFFGPGTRLTVL.